A single sample gave rise to the 23 T cell receptor beta chains below, sequenced in a study of T-cell reconstitution after alpha-beta-depleted transplantation in children. Unique molecular identifiers were incorporated during preparation of the TCRbeta library. TCRdb re-analysed the PCR reads in MiXCR, keeping a single row per CDR3 protein. This table holds about 980,000 distinct CDR3 sequences, about 26% found once. The sample here was PBMCs, mostly from graft donor cells, taken 360 days after TCRalphabeta/CD19-depleted stem cell transplant. These receptors were obtained from a boy younger than two who had a stem cell transplant for SCID, so the T cells may come from the graft donor.

The V and J genes are TRBV24-1 and TRBJ1-2; no clear D. V gave up 0 bases and J gave up 5 bases, with 6 bases separating them. Germline loops: CDR1 KGHDR, CDR2 SFDVKD. The CDR3 extends over 13 amino acids. The CDR3 region has the DNA TGTGCCACCAGTGATTTGGGGTTTTATGGCTACACCTTC. Translation: CATSDLGFYGYTF.

In its sample, this clonotype was seen a few times. The chain links TRBV25-1 to TRBJ2-3, with D unclear. The CDR3 spans 13 residues. Between the trimmed V and J ends, which lost 5 bases and 4 bases, there was a span of 10 bases. From germline, CDR1 is MGHDK and CDR2 SYGVNS. The CDR3, as DNA: TGTGCCAGCAGTTACCTCGGCGCAGATACGCAGTATTTT. Translating it yields CASSYLGADTQYF.

This clonotype was observed a handful of times. The V gene is TRBV9, the J gene TRBJ2-1; tentative D call: TRBD1 (5 bases). V gave up 3 bases and J gave up 0 bases, with 22 bases separating them. Germline V gene sequence: CDR1 SGDLS, CDR2 YYNGEE. This CDR3 is 19 amino acids long. The CDR3 sequence is CASSDARDSIRSSYNEQFF. DNA of the CDR3: TGTGCCAGCAGCGACGCCCGAGACAGCATTAGGAGCTCCTACAATGAGCAGTTCTTC.

This clonotype showed up just a few times. The CDR3, as DNA: TGCGCCAGCAGCTTGTTGACAGGGATGGACAAAAACATTCAGTACTTC. It is translated as CASSLLTGMDKNIQYF. This sequence joins TRBV5-1 and TRBJ2-4; TRBD1 aligns across 7 bases. CDR3 length: 16 amino acids. Germline lookup yields CDR1 SGHRS and CDR2 YFSETQ. The J segment lost 3 bases and the V segment lost 1 base, leaving 7 bases of the junction unmatched. Complete variable domain (other parts from reference TRBV5-1 and TRBJ2-4): KAGVTQTPRYLIKTRGQQVTLSCSPISGHRSVSWYQQTPGQGLQFLFEYFSETQRNKGNFPGRFSGRQFSNSRSEMNVSTLELGDSALYLCASSLLTGMDKNIQYFGAGTRLSVL.

CDR3 sequence reads: CASSPQTLSSYNEQFF. The CDR3 DNA is TGTGCCAGCAGTCCTCAAACTCTGAGCTCCTACAATGAGCAGTTCTTC. V usage is TRBV12-3 or TRBV12-4 and J usage is TRBJ2-1, with D hard to call. This CDR3 spans 16 amino acids. Trimming left V 5 bases short and J 0 bases short, with 14 bases between.

The chain recombines TRBV6-1 with TRBJ1-5; 7 bases align to TRBD1. Trimming cost V 11 bases and J 1 base; bases outside gene matches: 5. CDR1 is MNHNS, CDR2 SASEGT, per germline. The CDR3 sequence is 13 residues long. The CDR3 bases are TGTGCCCCTCAGGGGGGGAGCAATCAGCCCCAGCATTTT. This gives the protein CAPQGGSNQPQHF.

This clonotype was recorded a few times. The chain links TRBV18 to TRBJ2-1; 8 bases agree with TRBD2. V dropped 4 bases and J dropped 3; count of bases not matched to a gene: 11. The CDR3 contains 17 residues. Germline CDR1 and CDR2: KGHSH and LQKENI. CDR3 in DNA: TGTGCCAGCTCACTGGTCAAAGTAGCGGGGAACTACAATGAGCAGTTCTTC. This encodes CASSLVKVAGNYNEQFF.

The rearrangement uses TRBV5-1 and TRBJ2-3, with D unresolved. Trimming cost V 4 bases and J 2 bases, with 14 bases left between them. There are 15 residues in the CDR3. The germline gives CDR1 SGHRS, CDR2 YFSETQ. CDR3 bases: TGCGCCAGCAGCATCGGGCCGCCAAACACAGATACGCAGTATTTT. Amino acids: CASSIGPPNTDTQYF.

The sample holds a few counts of this clonotype. The CDR3 DNA follows: TGTGCCAGCAGCGGAGGGACATGGACAGATACGCAGTATTTT. This codes for CASSGGTWTDTQYF. The rearrangement links TRBV5-6 to TRBJ2-3, with D perhaps assigned TRBD1 or TRBD2 (6 bases each). The CDR3 covers 14 residues. The germline CDR1 and CDR2 sequences are SGHDT and YYEEEE. Trimming took 4 bases from V and 3 from J, leaving 12 bases between them.

The chain couples TRBV12-3 or TRBV12-4 to TRBJ2-1; D possibly corresponds to TRBD2 (5 bases). V shed 4 bases and J shed 9 bases, with 13 bases lying between them. The CDR3 has 13 residues. The CDR3 loop reads CASSSSLAFEQFF. The CDR3 DNA follows: TGTGCCAGCAGTTCGTCCCTAGCTTTTGAGCAGTTCTTC.

CDR3 DNA: TGCGCCAGCAGCCGTACTAGCGGGGATGTAGCCAAAAACATTCAGTACTTC. Residues: CASSRTSGDVAKNIQYF. This chain connects TRBV5-1 to TRBJ2-4, with 10 positions matching TRBD2. Germline lookup yields CDR1 SGHRS and CDR2 YFSETQ. This CDR3 is 17 amino acids long. V trimming: 4 bases; J trimming: 0 bases; junction bases outside the gene matches: 7.

This sequence joins TRBV20-1 and TRBJ2-1; D might be TRBD2 (5 bases). This CDR3 contains 11 residues. V lost 4 bases and J 7 bases, leaving 8 bases between the germline ends. In germline, CDR1 is DFQATT, CDR2 SNEGSKA (reference sequence). The DNA of the CDR3 is TGCAGTGCTACGGACTGGAATGAGCAGTTCTTC. This gives the protein CSATDWNEQFF.

The rearrangement links TRBV28 to TRBJ2-5; 7 positions match TRBD2. The ends lost 3 bases at V and 3 bases at J; junction bases unmatched: 7. CDR1 is MDHEN, CDR2 SYDVKM, per germline. The CDR3 runs to 15 residues. CDR3 protein: CASSFPGLPKETQYF. CDR3 in DNA: TGTGCCAGCAGTTTCCCGGGACTACCCAAAGAGACCCAGTACTTC.

The chain combines TRBV6-1 with TRBJ1-1; 9 bases match TRBD1. This CDR3 region has 13 residues. CDR1 MNHNS and CDR2 SASEGT come from the germline V gene. The ends lost 10 bases at V and 3 bases at J; junction bases unmatched: 6. The CDR3 DNA is TGTGCCACCTTCTGGACAGGGGACACTGAAGCTTTCTTT. Amino acid sequence: CATFWTGDTEAFF.

The V and J genes are TRBV24-1 and TRBJ1-1; D possibly corresponds to TRBD1 (5 bases). The length of the CDR3 is 14 residues. Trimming left V 7 bases short and J 2 bases short, with 13 bases between. CDR1 and CDR2 (germline): KGHDR, SFDVKD. In nucleotides, the CDR3 is TGTGCCACCAGCCGGGCTGGGGCTAACACTGAAGCTTTCTTT. Translated: CATSRAGANTEAFF.

This chain links TRBV9 with TRBJ2-2; no clear D gene. The CDR3 length is 14 residues. Germline assignment: CDR1 SGDLS and CDR2 YYNGEE. V lost 0 bases, J lost 6 bases, and 9 bases lay in between. CDR3 sequence: CASSVEGWAGELFF. The CDR3 DNA reads as TGTGCCAGCAGCGTAGAAGGGTGGGCCGGGGAGCTGTTTTTT.

This clonotype was counted a single time. The junction differs from germline at one of its ends, possibly a read error. CDR3 coding DNA: TGCGCCGGCAGCGAAGGACAGGGGGCGGCAGATACGCAGTATTTT. Amino acid sequence: CAGSEGQGAADTQYF. The rearrangement uses TRBV5-1 and TRBJ2-3; 11 bases line up with TRBD1. CDR1 SGHRS and CDR2 YFSETQ come from the germline V gene. The CDR3 is 15 residues long.

The genes are TRBV5-1 and TRBJ2-5, with a possible D match to TRBD1 (5 bases). CDR3 length equals 16 residues. Germline loops: CDR1 SGHRS, CDR2 YFSETQ. With 0 bases removed from V and 0 bases from J, the gap between germline ends came to 12 bases. Written as DNA, the CDR3 is TGCGCCAGCAGCTTGGGGGGCTTGGCCGACCAAGAGACCCAGTACTTC. Protein sequence: CASSLGGLADQETQYF.

This chain joins TRBV20-1 and TRBJ2-7, with D perhaps matching TRBD1 (5 bases). V lost 3 bases to trimming and J lost 3 bases, with 15 bases between them. CDR1 DFQATT and CDR2 SNEGSKA come from the germline V gene (reference sequence). This CDR3 has 14 amino acids. This CDR3 reads CSASPGKVNYEQYF. CDR3 coding DNA: TGCAGTGCTAGCCCAGGGAAGGTGAACTACGAGCAGTACTTC.

The CDR3 nucleotides read TGTGCCATCAGTGATCCGACGCTGCCCTCCTACAATGAGCAGTTCTTC. Its protein product is CAISDPTLPSYNEQFF. This sequence joins TRBV10-3 and TRBJ2-1; D is uncertain. In germline, CDR1 is ENHRY, CDR2 SYGVKD. CDR3 length: 16 amino acids. Deletions cut 3 bases from V and 0 bases from J, with 12 bases between.

The sample holds one count of this clonotype. Germline is not matched at one junction end, which may reflect a read error. This chain uses TRBV12-3 or TRBV12-4 with TRBJ2-5, with D possibly being TRBD2 (5 bases). The CDR3 totals 14 residues. CDR3 residues: CASSSMDWLETQHF. The CDR3 region has the DNA TGTGCCAGCAGTTCAATGGACTGGCTGGAGACCCAGCACTTC.

This clonotype has a handful of counts. This chain uses TRBV6-5 with TRBJ2-1; perhaps D is TRBD1 or TRBD2 (5 bases each). CDR1 MNHEY and CDR2 SVGAGI come from the germline V gene. This CDR3 is 15 amino acids long. V shed 2 bases and J shed 5 bases, with 13 bases lying between them. CDR3 coding DNA: TGTGCCAGCAGTTACCCTCGGGACCCGAACAATGAGCAGTTCTTC. It specifies CASSYPRDPNNEQFF.

This clonotype came up a few times. The chain couples TRBV2 to TRBJ2-5, with TRBD1 matching 7 bases. The ends lost 4 bases at V and 3 bases at J; junction bases unmatched: 8. The CDR3 consists of 15 residues. Germline V CDR1 and CDR2: SNHLY, FYNNEI. This chain's CDR3 is CASSATGTVKETQYF. CDR3 bases: TGTGCCAGCAGTGCAACCGGGACAGTCAAAGAGACCCAGTACTTC.